This passage covers 18 T cell receptor beta chains from one sample sequenced in a study of CXCR3-negative and CXCR3-positive naive CD8 T cells. It was by 5' RACE with UMI labels that the TRB cDNA libraries were prepared. With the 5' RACE reads reprocessed, TCRdb shows one record per CDR3 protein and no DNA. This specimen shows roughly 90,000 distinct CDR3 sequences; the ten leading clones hold roughly 1.8%. The sequencing sample was made of naive CXCR3- CD8+ T cells from blood. Subset indicated: CD45RO-CCR7+CD27+CD95- naive CD8+ T cells lacking CXCR3 (TNR3-). The receptors shown here come from a human donor in good health. Some clones in this sample may be carry-over from other donors' samples.

The genes are TRBV7-9 and TRBJ2-7; as DNA is missing, the TRBD1 call by TCRdb cannot be tested. CDR1 and CDR2 from the germline V gene are SEHNR and FQNEAQ (reference sequence). This CDR3 is built from 15 residues. The CDR3 sequence is CASSLVTGVKHEQYF.

The J gene is TRBJ2-1, the V gene TRBV24-1; TCRdb's D gene call, TRBD1, goes unchecked for lack of DNA. Germline CDR1 reads KGHDR; CDR2 reads SFDVKD. This CDR3 has 14 residues. The CDR3 loop is CATSDRRQGGEQFF.

J is TRBJ2-5 and V is TRBV29-1; TCRdb lists TRBD1, though no DNA is available to test this call. Germline values: CDR1 SQVTM, CDR2 ANQGSEA. The CDR3 runs 13 residues. The CDR3 protein is CSVGQANGGGQYF.

The genes are TRBV29-1 and TRBJ2-5; the TCRdb call, TRBD1, lacks DNA for checking. The germline V gene has CDR1 SQVTM and CDR2 ANQGSEA. CDR3 length: 14 residues. Here the CDR3 reads CSVEGDGLQETQYF.

This sequence joins TRBV7-6 and TRBJ2-1. Looked up from germline, CDR1 is SGHVS and CDR2 is FNYEAQ. CDR3 size: 14 residues. The CDR3 sequence is CASSFLFISNEQFF.

The chain couples TRBV6-5 to TRBJ2-1; as DNA is missing, the TRBD2 call by TCRdb cannot be tested. The CDR3 has 18 amino acids. CDR1 and CDR2 (germline): MNHEY, SVGAGI. The CDR3 reads CASSSGTLTSGEGNEQFF.

J is TRBJ2-1 and V is TRBV29-1; absent DNA, TCRdb's TRBD2 call cannot be checked. The CDR3 consists of 14 residues. Germline V lookup: CDR1 SQVTM, CDR2 ANQGSEA. The CDR3 sequence: CSVIAGAAYNEQFF.

This chain joins TRBV28 and TRBJ2-7; TCRdb calls TRBD2, which cannot be checked without DNA. This CDR3 is 16 amino acids long. Germline V gives CDR1 MDHEN, CDR2 SYDVKM. The CDR3: CASSLYPSGSSYEQYF.

The chain couples TRBV20-1 to TRBJ2-1; TCRdb calls TRBD1, which cannot be checked without DNA. CDR3 length: 11 amino acids. Germline lookup yields CDR1 DFQATT and CDR2 SNEGSKA (reference sequence). CDR3 protein: CSARLPPEQFF.

V and J are TRBV7-9 and TRBJ2-7; the D call from TCRdb, TRBD2, cannot be confirmed without DNA. CDR3 length: 15 amino acids. Germline V gene sequence: CDR1 SEHNR, CDR2 FQNEAQ (reference sequence). The CDR3 is CASSSISTRFDEQYF.

The chain uses TRBV28 and TRBJ1-1. The germline V gene encodes CDR1 MDHEN and CDR2 SYDVKM. The CDR3 runs 15 residues. This CDR3 is CASSLRGSLNTEAFF.

The chain carries TRBV29-1 and TRBJ2-7. Germline lookup yields CDR1 SQVTM and CDR2 ANQGSEA. This CDR3 contains 13 residues. CDR3 sequence reads: CSVLTGSSYEQYF.

This chain links TRBV29-1 with TRBJ2-2; as DNA is missing, the TRBD2 call by TCRdb cannot be tested. The V gene's germline CDR1 is SQVTM and CDR2 ANQGSEA. This CDR3 is built from 15 residues. CDR3 protein: CSVVGSGGYTVELFF.

The V call is TRBV7-9, the J call TRBJ2-7; checking the TCRdb D call of TRBD1 is not possible without DNA. The CDR3 length is 13 residues. The V gene's germline CDR1 is SEHNR and CDR2 FQNEAQ (reference sequence). The CDR3 sequence: CASGTGSSYEQYF.

The gene calls are TRBV9 and TRBJ2-7; TCRdb's D call of TRBD1 is untestable without DNA. The CDR3 runs to 13 residues. Germline V gives CDR1 SGDLS, CDR2 YYNGEE. Here the CDR3 reads CASSVGGGFEQYF.

The chain couples TRBV28 to TRBJ2-7; TCRdb outputs TRBD2, but without DNA this stays unchecked. The CDR3 has 16 residues. Germline V lookup: CDR1 MDHEN, CDR2 SYDVKM. The CDR3 protein is CASRRGWAPLLGEQYF.

CDR3: CASSQGLAGVYNEQFF. The V and J genes are TRBV3-1 and TRBJ2-1; TCRdb selects TRBD2, and the lack of DNA leaves this call unchecked. Germline V gene sequence: CDR1 LGHDT, CDR2 YNNKEL (reference sequence). The CDR3 is 16 residues long.

The CDR3 reads CASSGDGSRNEQFF. The chain employs TRBV2 and TRBJ2-1; the TCRdb D gene call, TRBD2, has no DNA to confirm it. The CDR3 runs to 14 residues. Per germline, CDR1 SNHLY and CDR2 FYNNEI. Full variable domain (rest looked up from reference TRBV2 and TRBJ2-1): EPEVTQTPSHQVTQMGQEVILRCVPISNHLYFYWYRQILGQKVEFLVSFYNNEISEKSEIFDDQFSVERPDGSNFTLKIRSTKLEDSAMYFCASSGDGSRNEQFFGPGTRLTVL.